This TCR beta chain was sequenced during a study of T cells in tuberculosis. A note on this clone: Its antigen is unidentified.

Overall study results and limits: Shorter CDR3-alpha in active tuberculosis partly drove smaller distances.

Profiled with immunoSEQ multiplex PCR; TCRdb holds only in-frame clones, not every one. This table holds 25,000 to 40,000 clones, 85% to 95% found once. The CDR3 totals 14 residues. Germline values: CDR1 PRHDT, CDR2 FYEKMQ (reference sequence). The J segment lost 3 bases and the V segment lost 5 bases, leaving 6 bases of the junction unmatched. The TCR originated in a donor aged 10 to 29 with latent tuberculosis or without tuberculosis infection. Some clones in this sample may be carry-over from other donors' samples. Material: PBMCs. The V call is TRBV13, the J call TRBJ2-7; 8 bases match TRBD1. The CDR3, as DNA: TGTGCCAGCAGCGAGAGACAGGGGAACTACGAGCAGTACTTC. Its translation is CASSERQGNYEQYF.